This entry lists 23 T cell receptor beta chains sequenced from one sample in a study of T cells in localized non-small cell lung cancer. TCRdb's table, derived via immunoSEQ multiplex PCR, lists solely in-frame clones and lacks some. The repertoire holds more than 20,000 clones, with over 65% as singletons. Sequenced material: PBMCs, taken before any cancer treatment. The source of these receptors is a woman between 40 and 69 years old with stage II squamous cell lung carcinoma.

Worth noting for this clone: A far larger clone is a single base away, which makes a read error likely. The V gene is TRBV13, the J gene TRBJ1-4; 9 positions agree with TRBD1. Germline CDR1 PRHDT, CDR2 FYEKMQ (reference sequence). This CDR3 is built from 18 residues. Trimming removed 5 bases from V and 0 bases from J; junction bases left unmatched: 10. This CDR3 reads CASSPWGQGNPTNEKLFF. CDR3 in DNA: TGTGCCAGCAGCCCCTGGGGACAGGGCAACCCAACTAATGAAAAACTGTTTTTT.

V is TRBV14 and J is TRBJ2-6; TRBD1 might be the D (6 bases). Trimming removed 4 bases at V and 2 bases at J, with 9 bases between. Germline CDR1 is SGHDN and CDR2 is FVKESK. This CDR3 has 15 residues. The DNA of the CDR3 is TGTGCCAGCAGCCCATCAGGGGCTGGGGCCAACGTCCTGACTTTC. This sequence encodes CASSPSGAGANVLTF. The complete variable domain, with remaining parts taken from reference TRBV14 and TRBJ2-6, reads EAGVTQFPSHSVIEKGQTVTLRCDPISGHDNLYWYRRVMGKEIKFLLHFVKESKQDESGMPNNRFLAERTGGTYSTLKVQPAELEDSGVYFCASSPSGAGANVLTFGAGSRLTVL.

The chain joins TRBV6-6 to TRBJ1-2, with D possibly being TRBD1 (5 bases). V gave up 6 bases and J gave up 4 bases, with 15 bases separating them. Germline assignment: CDR1 MNHNY and CDR2 SVGAGI (reference sequence). The CDR3 consists of 14 residues. The CDR3 loop reads CASSPGRAFYGYTF. The CDR3 coding sequence is TGTGCCAGCAGCCCCGGCAGGGCTTTCTATGGCTACACCTTC.

This chain links TRBV7-9 with TRBJ2-2; 8 positions match TRBD1. CDR1 and CDR2 from the germline V gene are SEHNR and FQNEAQ (reference sequence). The CDR3 totals 16 residues. The V and J ends lost 4 bases and 5 bases, in that order; junction bases with no gene match: 9. CDR3: CASSSSGQGGTGELFF. CDR3 bases: TGTGCCAGCAGCTCCTCCGGACAGGGAGGAACCGGGGAGCTGTTTTTT.

This clone was seen only a few times. The V call is TRBV7-2, the J call TRBJ1-5; D might be TRBD1 (5 bases). Looked up from germline, CDR1 is SGHTA and CDR2 is FQGNSA. CDR3 size: 16 residues. V dropped 1 base and J dropped 2 bases, with 12 bases sitting between them. The CDR3 DNA reads as TGTGCCAGCAGCTTAGATCCCGGGGCGGGCAATCAGCCCCAGCATTTT. This translates into CASSLDPGAGNQPQHF.

The rearrangement joins TRBV6-1 to TRBJ2-5; no definite D call. The CDR3 totals 14 residues. Germline loops: CDR1 MNHNS, CDR2 SASEGT. Trimming stripped 1 base from V and 2 bases from J, with 8 bases between. The CDR3 region has the DNA TGTGCCAGCAGTGAAGGACTGACGCAAGAGACCCAGTACTTC. Protein sequence: CASSEGLTQETQYF.

The V gene is TRBV19, the J gene TRBJ2-2; perhaps TRBD2 as D (6 bases). The CDR3 contains 16 residues. V was trimmed by 0 bases and J by 4 bases, leaving 12 bases between them. Germline loops: CDR1 LNHDA, CDR2 SQIVND (reference sequence). The CDR3 reads CASSIDLRDPTGELFF. The DNA of the CDR3 is TGTGCCAGTAGTATAGATCTGCGGGACCCCACCGGGGAGCTGTTTTTT. The complete variable domain, with remaining parts taken from reference TRBV19 and TRBJ2-2, reads DGGITQSPKYLFRKEGQNVTLSCEQNLNHDAMYWYRQDPGQGLRLIYYSQIVNDFQKGDIAEGYSVSREKKESFPLTVTSAQKNPTAFYLCASSIDLRDPTGELFFGEGSRLTVL.

The rearrangement joins TRBV10-3 to TRBJ1-4, with D possibly TRBD1 on 6 matching bases. In germline, CDR1 is ENHRY, CDR2 SYGVKD. This CDR3 is built from 15 residues. V lost 1 base to trimming and J lost 3 bases, with 9 bases between them. CDR3 protein: CAISELGGANEKLFF. For the CDR3, the DNA is TGTGCCATCAGTGAGTTAGGGGGGGCTAATGAAAAACTGTTTTTT.

V gene TRBV4-2 combines with J gene TRBJ2-7; D gene unclear. The CDR3 has 15 residues. Germline CDR1 and CDR2: LGHNA and YNFKEQ. V gave up 0 bases and J gave up 3 bases, with 12 bases separating them. This CDR3 is CASSQEGRIGYEQYF. The CDR3 DNA follows: TGTGCCAGCAGCCAAGAAGGCAGAATTGGCTACGAGCAGTACTTC.

The V call is TRBV6-6, the J call TRBJ2-1, with D perhaps given as TRBD1 or TRBD2 (6 bases each). The CDR3 totals 15 residues. Between the trimmed V and J ends, which lost 2 bases and 6 bases, there was a span of 14 bases. Germline V CDR1 and CDR2: MNHNY, SVGAGI (reference sequence). CDR3 bases: TGTGCCAGCAGTTACGAGGGGACGGGGGCCAATGAGCAGTTCTTC. Translation: CASSYEGTGANEQFF.

The chain combines TRBV4-2 with TRBJ2-1; TRBD2 matches 13 bases. Germline CDR1 is LGHNA and CDR2 is YNFKEQ. The junction had 5 bases not matched to a gene; V was cut back by 0 bases and J by 9 bases. The CDR3 spans 16 residues. CDR3 sequence (DNA): TGTGCCAGCAGCCAAGAGGGGACTAGCGGGATGGGTGAGCAGTTCTTC. Protein product: CASSQEGTSGMGEQFF.

This clone was observed a single time. The V call is TRBV19, the J call TRBJ1-5, with no clear D. The germline V and J ends were trimmed by 3 bases and 0 bases, with 9 bases remaining between them. The CDR3 extends over 15 amino acids. Germline values: CDR1 LNHDA, CDR2 SQIVND (reference sequence). The CDR3 is CASSIIRYSNQPQHF. The CDR3 DNA sequence: TGTGCCAGTAGTATCATCCGGTATAGCAATCAGCCCCAGCATTTT.

This rearrangement joins TRBV5-4 to TRBJ2-5; unclear D gene. CDR1 is SGHNT, CDR2 YYREEE, per germline (reference sequence). The V and J ends lost 4 bases and 5 bases respectively, with 15 bases between them. The CDR3 totals 14 residues. In nucleotides, the CDR3 is TGTGCCAGCAGCGTCCTCGTAGAAAGGGAGACCCAGTACTTC. Translation gives CASSVLVERETQYF.

The chain combines TRBV5-6 with TRBJ1-5; D call uncertain. V was pared by 0 bases and J by 4 bases, with 8 bases between. Germline-derived CDR1 and CDR2 are SGHDT and YYEEEE. The CDR3 runs 14 residues. The CDR3 nucleotides read TGTGCCAGCAGCTTGGCCGGCCGTAATCAGCCCCAGCATTTT. Translation: CASSLAGRNQPQHF. Complete variable domain (other parts from reference TRBV5-6 and TRBJ1-5): DAGVTQSPTHLIKTRGQQVTLRCSPKSGHDTVSWYQQALGQGPQFIFQYYEEEERQRGNFPDRFSGHQFPNYSSELNVNALLLGDSALYLCASSLAGRNQPQHFGDGTRLSIL.

This chain joins TRBV7-2 and TRBJ2-3; either TRBD1 or TRBD2 may supply D (5 bases each). CDR1 SGHTA and CDR2 FQGNSA come from the germline V gene. This CDR3 comprises 13 residues. With 5 bases removed from V and 6 bases from J, the gap between germline ends came to 12 bases. Here the CDR3 DNA reads TGTGCCAGCAGCCCTGGATGGGGGGATACGCAGTATTTT. Translated, it gives CASSPGWGDTQYF.

The chain joins TRBV28 to TRBJ2-1; D gene ambiguous. This CDR3 is built from 14 residues. CDR1 and CDR2 from the germline V gene are MDHEN and SYDVKM. Trimming pared 1 base from V and 3 bases from J, leaving 7 bases between. DNA of the CDR3: TGTGCCAGCAGTTTATTCGGGTTCTACAATGAGCAGTTCTTC. This gives the protein CASSLFGFYNEQFF.

The genes are TRBV5-6 and TRBJ1-1, with 8 bases matching TRBD1. This CDR3 contains 13 residues. V lost 1 base and J lost 5; bases outside the gene matches: 1. Germline assignment: CDR1 SGHDT and CDR2 YYEEEE. Here the CDR3 reads CASSLTGGTEAFF. CDR3 DNA: TGTGCCAGCAGCTTGACAGGGGGGACTGAAGCTTTCTTT.

The chain links TRBV10-1 to TRBJ1-5; D not resolved. Germline CDR1 reads WNHNN; CDR2 reads SYGVQD (reference sequence). V was cut by 0 bases and J by 0 bases, with 12 bases left in between. This CDR3 has 17 residues. CDR3 protein: CASSESWRNYSNQPQHF. The CDR3 nucleotides read TGCGCCAGCAGTGAGTCGTGGAGGAACTATAGCAATCAGCCCCAGCATTTT.

In this sample, this clone turned up a few times. The chain is built from TRBV6-6 and TRBJ2-3; the D gene is possibly TRBD2 (7 bases). Trimming cost V 2 bases and J 4 bases, with 13 bases left between them. The CDR3 covers 15 residues. From germline, CDR1 is MNHNY and CDR2 SVGAGI (reference sequence). CDR3 loop: CASSYAGEGADTQYF. DNA for the CDR3: TGTGCCAGCAGTTACGCGGGAGAGGGGGCAGATACGCAGTATTTT.

This rearrangement joins TRBV30 to TRBJ2-1, with 7 nucleotides matching TRBD1. Germline V lookup: CDR1 GTSNPN, CDR2 SVGIG (reference sequence). This CDR3 region has 13 residues. The V and J ends lost 0 bases and 11 bases, in that order; junction bases with no gene match: 7. In DNA form, the CDR3 reads TGTGCCTGGAGTGTACCCAGACAGGGTAAGCAGTTCTTC. Protein product: CAWSVPRQGKQFF.

CDR3 sequence (DNA): TGTGCCAGCAGCCAAGTCACGGATACGCAGTATTTT. It codes for CASSQVTDTQYF. The gene calls are TRBV14 and TRBJ2-3; D remains ambiguous. CDR1 is SGHDN, CDR2 FVKESK, per germline. V lost 1 base and J 6 bases, leaving 5 bases between the germline ends. The CDR3 runs 12 residues.

This clone was seen just once. J is TRBJ2-7 and V is TRBV2, with D possibly being TRBD2 (6 bases). V lost 4 bases, J lost 3 bases, and 10 bases lay in between. CDR1 and CDR2 (germline): SNHLY, FYNNEI. The CDR3 is 13 residues long. The CDR3 reads CASSVQGLYEQYF. CDR3 sequence (DNA): TGTGCCAGCAGTGTTCAGGGACTCTACGAGCAGTACTTC.

This clone was detected only once. The rearrangement uses TRBV2 and TRBJ2-7; D unresolved. Germline CDR1 is SNHLY and CDR2 is FYNNEI. CDR3 length: 13 amino acids. V was cut by 3 bases and J by 7 bases, with 13 bases left in between. The CDR3 sequence is CASSDLEATEQYF. Here the CDR3 DNA reads TGTGCCAGCAGTGACCTAGAGGCTACGGAGCAGTACTTC.